The 26 T cell receptor beta chains listed next were all sequenced from one sample in a study of blood T cells in healthy people across ages. Using a J-beta primer mix together with a sample-barcoded 5' primer, a second PCR was run for about 6 to 11 cycles. Using its own MiXCR run on the 5' RACE reads, TCRdb lists one record per CDR3 protein. Of some 710,000 distinct CDR3 sequences in the sample, around a fifth are singletons; the top ten hold about 22%. The sequenced sample consisted of blood. Receptors originate from a man aged 65 to 85 in good health.

This clonotype was seen only once. This rearrangement joins TRBV27 to TRBJ2-7; 7 bases fit TRBD1. Germline assignment: CDR1 MNHEY and CDR2 SMNVEV (reference sequence). The CDR3 runs to 13 residues. The trim removed 8 bases at V and 5 bases at J, leaving 9 bases unmatched. CDR3 sequence: CASSGQVGDEQYF. CDR3 nucleotides: TGTGCCAGCTCCGGACAGGTGGGGGACGAGCAGTACTTC.

This clonotype was detected only a few times. V and J are TRBV28 and TRBJ1-5, with D tentatively TRBD1 (5 bases). Per the germline V gene, CDR1 is MDHEN and CDR2 is SYDVKM. V lost 7 bases, J lost 6 bases, and 16 bases lay in between. The length of the CDR3 is 14 residues. The CDR3 DNA reads as TGTGCCAGCATCGCCCAACAGGAGGGTCAGCCCCAGCATTTT. Translated: CASIAQQEGQPQHF.

The chain uses TRBV20-1 and TRBJ1-5; tentative D call: TRBD1 (5 bases). Looked up from germline, CDR1 is DFQATT and CDR2 is SNEGSKA (reference sequence). V was cut by 7 bases and J by 7 bases, with 14 bases left in between. The CDR3 runs to 12 residues. CDR3: CSVGRGGQPQHF. Here the CDR3 DNA reads TGCAGTGTTGGTAGGGGTGGACAGCCCCAGCATTTT.

The chain is built from TRBV29-1 and TRBJ2-3; no firm D call. Germline loops: CDR1 SQVTM, CDR2 ANQGSEA. The CDR3 loop spans 10 amino acids. The ends were cut back, 6 bases at V and 6 bases at J, with 7 bases in the middle. For the CDR3, the DNA is TGCAGCGTAATACTGGATACGCAGTATTTT. Translated: CSVILDTQYF.

In this sample, this clonotype turned up a few times. The chain joins TRBV13 to TRBJ2-3, with no clear D. The CDR3 covers 16 residues. Between the trimmed V and J ends, which lost 2 bases and 1 base, there was a span of 13 bases. Germline CDR1 PRHDT, CDR2 FYEKMQ (reference sequence). The CDR3 nucleotides are TGTGCCAGCAGCTTATTCGGCGGTACTGGCACAGATACGCAGTATTTT. This sequence encodes CASSLFGGTGTDTQYF.

The V call is TRBV20-1, the J call TRBJ2-3, with D possibly matching TRBD2 (5 bases). There are 16 residues in the CDR3. CDR1 is DFQATT and CDR2 is SNEGSKA in the germline V gene (reference sequence). V was shortened by 0 bases and J by 2 bases, with 15 bases between the two germline ends. CDR3 sequence (DNA): TGCAGTGCTAGAGATCCACAAGCGGCTTACACAGATACGCAGTATTTT. Its translation: CSARDPQAAYTDTQYF.

This chain connects TRBV7-2 to TRBJ1-5; no clear D gene. The germline gives CDR1 SGHTA, CDR2 FQGNSA. The CDR3 consists of 15 residues. V was cut by 1 base and J by 1 base, with 8 bases left in between. Here the CDR3 DNA reads TGTGCCAGCAGCTTAGTTAGTGACAGCAATCAGCCCCAGCATTTT. It translates to CASSLVSDSNQPQHF. Using reference TRBV7-2 and TRBJ1-5 for the parts outside the CDR3, the full variable domain is GAGVSQSPSNKVTEKGKDVELRCDPISGHTALYWYRQSLGQGLEFLIYFQGNSAPDKSGLPSDRFSAERTGGSVSTLTIQRTQQEDSAVYLCASSLVSDSNQPQHFGDGTRLSIL.

This clonotype showed up just a few times. The rearrangement joins TRBV20-1 to TRBJ1-1; 10 nucleotides agree with TRBD1. Germline V gene lookup returns CDR1 DFQATT and CDR2 SNEGSKA (reference sequence). There are 13 residues in the CDR3. J gave up 2 bases and V 6 bases, and 3 bases lay outside the gene matches. The CDR3 DNA is TGCAGTGCGGGACAGGGGATTAACACTGAAGCTTTCTTT. This translates into CSAGQGINTEAFF.

This clonotype has ten or more counts. The chain carries TRBV28 and TRBJ2-3; no clear D gene. The CDR3 consists of 12 residues. The V end was cut by 4 bases, the J end by 2 bases, with 4 bases between. Germline V gene lookup returns CDR1 MDHEN and CDR2 SYDVKM. For the CDR3, the DNA is TGTGCCAGCAGTTCATACACAGATACGCAGTATTTT. Protein sequence: CASSSYTDTQYF.

The chain employs TRBV6-1 and TRBJ1-1; no firm D call. With 1 base removed from V and 0 bases from J, the gap between germline ends came to 9 bases. Germline CDR1 MNHNS, CDR2 SASEGT. The CDR3 has 15 residues. The CDR3 nucleotides read TGTGCCAGCAGTGAAGGTTGGCTGATGAACACTGAAGCTTTCTTT. This translates into CASSEGWLMNTEAFF.

In this sample, this clonotype turned up a few times. Since no conserved phenylalanine or tryptophan closes the CDR3, a read error is the likely cause. The chain couples TRBV20-1 to TRBJ1-2; no clear D. Germline-derived CDR1 and CDR2 are DFQATT and SNEGSKA (reference sequence). V lost 0 bases, J lost 4 bases, and 12 bases lay in between. The CDR3 covers 14 residues. The CDR3: CSARDLKRSYGYTL. For the CDR3, the DNA is TGCAGTGCTAGAGATCTCAAGAGGAGCTATGGCTACACCCTC.

The chain uses TRBV6-2 or TRBV6-3 and TRBJ2-1; the match to TRBD2 covers 7 bases. The assigned J gene may be wrong: the sequence end matches TRBJ2-7 better. Per germline, CDR1 MNHEY and CDR2 SVGEGT. The CDR3 contains 16 residues. The CDR3 protein is CASSYGGASGRYEQYV. CDR3 nucleotide sequence: TGTGCCAGCAGTTACGGCGGGGCTAGCGGTCGCTACGAGCAGTACGTC.

This clonotype was detected a few times. This CDR3 reads CASSPDGGGYGYTF. The CDR3, as DNA: TGTGCCAGCAGCCCCGACGGGGGGGGCTATGGCTACACCTTC. V is TRBV7-8 and J is TRBJ1-2; D may be TRBD1 (5 bases). Germline-derived CDR1 and CDR2 are SGHVS and FQNEAQ. The CDR3 is 14 residues long. Trimming left V 5 bases short and J 4 bases short, with 14 bases between.

The J gene is TRBJ2-2, the V gene TRBV18, with D unclear. This CDR3 has 16 residues. Germline V gene data show CDR1 as KGHSH and CDR2 as LQKENI. With 0 bases removed from V and 2 bases from J, the gap between germline ends came to 10 bases. CDR3 amino acids: CASSPPGSRNTGELFF. The CDR3, as DNA: TGTGCCAGCTCACCACCGGGTTCCAGAAACACCGGGGAGCTGTTTTTT.

Only a few counts were recorded for this clonotype. This chain links TRBV9 with TRBJ1-1; perhaps TRBD1 as D (5 bases). Germline V gene sequence: CDR1 SGDLS, CDR2 YYNGEE. V dropped 0 bases and J dropped 5 bases, with 14 bases sitting between them. This CDR3 region has 15 residues. CDR3 sequence (DNA): TGTGCCAGCAGCGTAGTTGAGCCAGGGAGGACTGAAGCTTTCTTT. Its protein product is CASSVVEPGRTEAFF.

V gene TRBV20-1 combines with J gene TRBJ2-4, with D possibly matching TRBD2 (6 bases). V was trimmed by 3 bases and J by 6 bases, leaving 15 bases between them. The germline CDR1 and CDR2 sequences are DFQATT and SNEGSKA (reference sequence). The CDR3 totals 14 residues. As DNA, the CDR3 is TGCAGTGCTAGTGTTTCGCGGGACCCAAACATTCAGTACTTC. Residues: CSASVSRDPNIQYF.

V is TRBV2 and J is TRBJ2-7; tentative D call: TRBD1 (6 bases). V lost 4 bases to trimming and J lost 5 bases, with 12 bases between them. The CDR3 has 13 amino acids. CDR1 SNHLY and CDR2 FYNNEI come from the germline V gene. The CDR3 here is CASSGQGLDEQYF. CDR3 in DNA: TGTGCCAGCAGTGGCCAGGGGTTGGACGAGCAGTACTTC.

The rearrangement links TRBV15 to TRBJ2-1; no clear D gene. CDR1 and CDR2 (germline): LNHNV, YYDKDF (reference sequence). The CDR3 is 15 amino acids. Trimming removed 0 bases from V and 6 bases from J, with 12 bases in between. The CDR3 DNA reads TGTGCCACCAGCAGAGATCTCCAAACTACCAATGAGCAGTTCTTC. As protein: CATSRDLQTTNEQFF.

This clonotype has only a few counts. The V and J genes are TRBV20-1 and TRBJ2-3; TRBD2 agrees at 7 bases. The CDR3 consists of 15 residues. The V gene end was trimmed by 0 bases and the J gene end by 4 bases; junction bases not matched to a gene: 7. CDR1 is DFQATT, CDR2 SNEGSKA, per germline (reference sequence). The CDR3: CSARDRGGVADTQYF. In DNA form, the CDR3 reads TGCAGTGCTAGAGATCGTGGGGGGGTCGCAGATACGCAGTATTTT.

The rearrangement uses TRBV18 and TRBJ1-5, with D maybe TRBD1 (5 bases). Trimming removed 2 bases at V and 4 bases at J, with 15 bases between. CDR3 length: 16 residues. Germline CDR1 KGHSH, CDR2 LQKENI. The CDR3 loop is CASSPELGPKNQPQHF. CDR3 DNA: TGTGCCAGCTCACCAGAGCTGGGGCCAAAAAATCAGCCCCAGCATTTT.

The chain recombines TRBV12-3 or TRBV12-4 with TRBJ2-3; TRBD1 matches 9 bases. The CDR3 spans 16 residues. V lost 0 bases to trimming and J lost 4 bases; unmatched junction nucleotides: 5. The CDR3 reads CASSLALGQGPDTQYF. The CDR3 nucleotides read TGTGCCAGCAGTTTAGCGCTGGGACAGGGCCCAGATACGCAGTATTTT.

This clonotype was counted a few times. Germline and junction disagree at one end, which may indicate a read error. The chain couples TRBV4-3 to TRBJ2-2; tentatively, D is TRBD1 (7 bases). Per the germline V gene, CDR1 is LGHNA and CDR2 is YSLEER. The CDR3 has 19 amino acids. The CDR3 DNA follows: TGCGCCAGCAGCCAAGACTGGAAGGGGGCAAGGTCGGGCACCGGGGGGCTGTTTTTT. This sequence encodes CASSQDWKGARSGTGGLFF.

This clonotype was seen a few times. The V gene is TRBV7-9, the J gene TRBJ2-6; D is unclear. CDR1 is SEHNR, CDR2 FQNEAQ, per germline (reference sequence). The CDR3 covers 10 residues. The V and J ends lost 8 bases and 9 bases respectively, with 5 bases between them. CDR3 bases: TGTGCCAGCGGCCACAACGTCCTGACTTTC. It encodes CASGHNVLTF.

There are a few counts of this clonotype. The chain recombines TRBV12-3 or TRBV12-4 with TRBJ1-2; 7 bases map to TRBD1. CDR3 length equals 13 residues. The V segment lost 7 bases and the J segment 4 bases; nucleotides outside the gene matches: 6. The CDR3 region is CASTKGQVYGYTF. The CDR3 DNA sequence: TGTGCCAGCACCAAAGGACAGGTCTATGGCTACACCTTC.

The rearrangement uses TRBV4-1 and TRBJ2-4; D ambiguous. Germline-derived CDR1 and CDR2 are MGHRA and YSYEKL. The length of the CDR3 is 15 residues. The V end lost 0 bases, the J end lost 1 base, and 7 bases lay between the germline ends. The CDR3 is CASSQDRGAKNIQYF. DNA of the CDR3: TGCGCCAGCAGCCAAGATCGTGGGGCCAAAAACATTCAGTACTTC.

This clonotype was picked up a small number of times. The chain has TRBV4-3 and TRBJ1-2, with a weak D call TRBD1 (5 bases). Germline CDR1 LGHNA, CDR2 YSLEER. The CDR3 consists of 17 residues. V was shortened by 1 base and J by 4 bases, with 19 bases between the two germline ends. In DNA, the CDR3 is TGCGCCAGCAGCCAAGTTAGTGACAGACCCCTTGGCTATGGCTACACCTTC. This codes for CASSQVSDRPLGYGYTF.